The TCR beta chain described here comes from a study of blood T cell repertoires in COVID-19. Study as a whole: Sample material is recorded as cDNA or gDNA derived from T cells, B-cell-depleted T cells, or PBMCs.

V was shortened by 0 bases and J by 6 bases, with 17 bases between the two germline ends. Germline CDR1 and CDR2: MNHEY and SVGEGT. The CDR3 totals 16 residues. In its sample, this clone was seen once. The assay was immunoSEQ multiplex PCR, and TCRdb's table has in-frame clones only and misses some. The top ten clones hold approximately 15% of a sample with about 55,000 clones, 90% of them seen once. This TCR was recovered from a human donor with active COVID-19. The donor label of this sample is uncertain. The sequenced material came from peripheral blood. The chain is built from TRBV6-2 or TRBV6-3 and TRBJ1-1; D is unclear. The CDR3, as DNA: TGTGCCAGCAGTTACTCCGGTGCAGACGGGAGCCCTGAAGCTTTCTTT. This codes for CASSYSGADGSPEAFF.